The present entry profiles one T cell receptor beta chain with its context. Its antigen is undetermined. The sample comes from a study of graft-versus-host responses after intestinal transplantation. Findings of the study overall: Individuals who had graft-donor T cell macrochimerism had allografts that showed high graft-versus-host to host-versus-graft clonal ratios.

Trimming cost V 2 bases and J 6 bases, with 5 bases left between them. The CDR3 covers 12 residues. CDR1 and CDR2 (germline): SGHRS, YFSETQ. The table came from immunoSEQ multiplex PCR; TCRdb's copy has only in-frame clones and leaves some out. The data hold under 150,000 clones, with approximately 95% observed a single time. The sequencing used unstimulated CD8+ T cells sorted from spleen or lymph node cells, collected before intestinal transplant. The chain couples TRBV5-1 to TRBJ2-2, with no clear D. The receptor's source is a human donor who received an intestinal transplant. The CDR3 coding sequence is TGCGCCAGCAGCTTAAAGGCCGGGGAGCTGTTTTTT. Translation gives CASSLKAGELFF.